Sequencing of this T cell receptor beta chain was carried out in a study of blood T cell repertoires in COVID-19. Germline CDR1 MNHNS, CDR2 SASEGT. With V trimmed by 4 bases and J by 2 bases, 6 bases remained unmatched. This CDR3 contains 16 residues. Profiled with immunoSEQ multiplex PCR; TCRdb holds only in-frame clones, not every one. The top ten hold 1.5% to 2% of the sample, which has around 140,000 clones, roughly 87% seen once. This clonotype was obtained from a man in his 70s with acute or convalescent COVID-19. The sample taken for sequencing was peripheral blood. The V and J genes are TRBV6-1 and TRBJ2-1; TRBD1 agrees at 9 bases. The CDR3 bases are TGTGCCAGCAGTGTGACCGGGACAGGGACCTACAATGAGCAGTTCTTC. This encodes CASSVTGTGTYNEQFF.